Listed here is a single TCR beta chain. Antigen: not known. This sample was included in a study of immune cell composition in non-small cell lung cancer. Background on the study: Tumours were mainly lung adenocarcinoma or squamous cell carcinoma. Findings of the study overall: Overall clonality, unlike maximal tumour-associated clone frequency, did not predict TIL reactivity. Squamous lung tumours showed higher top 10 clone scores and clonality than adenocarcinomas.

The method was immunoSEQ multiplex PCR; TCRdb's version includes in-frame clones alone and lacks a portion of them. The table includes some 9,200 clones, under 80% detected once. This CDR3 has 14 residues. Trimming removed 2 bases from V and 9 bases from J, with 14 bases in between. In germline, CDR1 is SGHAT, CDR2 FQNNGV. The chain carries TRBV11-2 and TRBJ2-1; D is ambiguous. Input material: lung tumor tissue. The TCR comes from a human donor with non-small cell lung cancer. The CDR3 here is CASSLTERIAEQFF. CDR3 DNA: TGTGCCAGCAGCTTAACCGAAAGAATTGCTGAGCAGTTCTTC.